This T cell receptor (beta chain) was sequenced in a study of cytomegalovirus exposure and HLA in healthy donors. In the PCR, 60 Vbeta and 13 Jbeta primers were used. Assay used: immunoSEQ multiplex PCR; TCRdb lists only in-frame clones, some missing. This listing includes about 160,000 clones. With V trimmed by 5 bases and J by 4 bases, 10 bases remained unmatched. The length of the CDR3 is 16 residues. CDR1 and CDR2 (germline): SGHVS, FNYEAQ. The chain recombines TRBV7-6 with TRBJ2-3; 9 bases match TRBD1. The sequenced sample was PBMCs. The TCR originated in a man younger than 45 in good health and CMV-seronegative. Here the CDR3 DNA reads TGTGCCAGCAGCCTAAGAGGGGACAGGGCGGCAGATACGCAGTATTTT. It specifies CASSLRGDRAADTQYF.